Given below is one T cell receptor (beta chain) in context. This sample is drawn from a study of T cell responses to AZD1222 COVID-19 vaccine. The CDR3 sequence is 14 residues long. Germline V lookup: CDR1 LGHDT, CDR2 YNNKEL (reference sequence). Trimming took off 3 bases at V and 4 bases at J, with 12 bases between the two ends. Sequencing was performed with immunoSEQ multiplex PCR; in TCRdb, only in-frame clones are kept and a portion is missing. The sample has about 130,000 clones, under 95% seen once. The J gene is TRBJ1-2, the V gene TRBV3-1 (or the pseudogene TRBV3-2); possibly TRBD1 for D (6 bases). The specimen was peripheral blood, collected on day 0 of AZD1222 vaccination. This sequence was found in an adult in good health. In nucleotides, the CDR3 is TGTGCCAGCAGCCAGGAGGGGGTGAGCTATGGCTACACCTTC. Encoded protein: CASSQEGVSYGYTF.